The present entry profiles one T cell receptor beta chain with its context. Its specificity is not known. Primed by a sample-barcoded 5' primer and a J-beta primer mix, a second PCR proceeded for about 7 to 12 cycles. At least 2.5 million CDR3-containing paired-end reads were obtained per sample. MiXCR, run by TCRdb on the 5' RACE reads, gives a single entry per CDR3 protein. The repertoire consists of about 1.8 million distinct CDR3 sequences, with roughly 49% occurring once and the leading ten covering over 2%. The entry originates in a study of blood T cells in healthy people across ages. About the study: Per every two T cells, about one barcoded beta molecule was captured by template switching.

This CDR3 comprises 17 residues. From germline, CDR1 is MNHEY and CDR2 SVGEGT. Trimming took 5 bases from V and 0 from J, leaving 19 bases between them. Overall study results and limits: Changes in expanded clonotypes were possibly confounded, as the CMV status of donors was unknown. Per million T cells, TCR beta diversity dropped roughly linearly as age increased.

The material sequenced was blood. This clonotype originated in a woman aged 40 to 49 in good health. The chain carries TRBV6-2 or TRBV6-3 and TRBJ1-2; no clear D. The CDR3 is CASSRIRLSNPNYGYTF. The CDR3 DNA follows: TGTGCCAGCAGTCGAATACGCCTATCAAACCCTAACTATGGCTACACCTTC.